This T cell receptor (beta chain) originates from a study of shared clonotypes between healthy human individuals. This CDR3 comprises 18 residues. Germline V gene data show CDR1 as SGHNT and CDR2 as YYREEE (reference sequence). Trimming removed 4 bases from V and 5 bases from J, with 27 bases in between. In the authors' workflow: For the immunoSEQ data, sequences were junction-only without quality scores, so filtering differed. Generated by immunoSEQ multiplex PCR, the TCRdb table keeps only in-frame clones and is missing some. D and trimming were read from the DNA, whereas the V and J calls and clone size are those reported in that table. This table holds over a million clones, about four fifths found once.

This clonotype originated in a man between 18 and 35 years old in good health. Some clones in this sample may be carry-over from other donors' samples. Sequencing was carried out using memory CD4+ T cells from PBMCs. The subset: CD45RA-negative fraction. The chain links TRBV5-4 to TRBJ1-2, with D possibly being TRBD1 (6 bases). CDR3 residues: CASSIVGAGNSDPYGYTF. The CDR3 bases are TGTGCCAGCAGCATTGTGGGGGCGGGGAACTCGGACCCTTATGGCTACACCTTC.